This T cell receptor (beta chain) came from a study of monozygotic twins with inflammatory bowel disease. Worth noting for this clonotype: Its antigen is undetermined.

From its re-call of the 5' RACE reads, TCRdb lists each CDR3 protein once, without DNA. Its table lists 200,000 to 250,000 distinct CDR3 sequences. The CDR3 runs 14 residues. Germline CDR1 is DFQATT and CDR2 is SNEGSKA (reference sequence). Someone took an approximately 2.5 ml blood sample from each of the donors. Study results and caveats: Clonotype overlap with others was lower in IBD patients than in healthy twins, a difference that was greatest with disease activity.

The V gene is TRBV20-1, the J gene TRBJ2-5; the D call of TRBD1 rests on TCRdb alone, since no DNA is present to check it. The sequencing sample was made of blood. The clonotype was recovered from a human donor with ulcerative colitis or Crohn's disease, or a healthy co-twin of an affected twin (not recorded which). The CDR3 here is CSAPAQGSAQTQYF.